The present T cell receptor (beta chain) was sequenced within a study of control samples from healthy donors and cancer patients. Some clones are missing from TCRdb's copy, which holds only in-frame ones; the method was immunoSEQ multiplex PCR. The table records 70,000 to 80,000 clones, roughly 90% of them present only once. The CDR3 length is 12 residues. The V gene's germline CDR1 is MNHEY and CDR2 SMNVEV (reference sequence). Turning to this clone: The junction and the germline gene differ at one end; a read error may be behind it.

The gene calls are TRBV27 and TRBJ2-3; D remains unclear. This TCR derives from a woman in her sixties with head and neck cancer. Material: PBMCs. CDR3 DNA: TGTGCCAGCAGCCCCTCCTTTGAGCTTTTGCATTTT. Protein: CASSPSFELLHF.